This entry lists 9 T cell receptor beta chains sequenced from one sample in a study of shared clonotypes between healthy human individuals. Profiling relied on immunoSEQ multiplex PCR, and the TCRdb table lists in-frame clones only, not all of them. The table lists about 690,000 clones, roughly 91% of them singletons. Sequenced sample: memory CD8+ T cells from PBMCs. Documented subset: CD45RO+ cells pooled with CCR7-negative TemRA cells. The receptor source for this set is a man younger than 35 in good health. Some clones in this sample may be carry-over from other donors' samples.

CDR3 loop: CASSLRTGNTEAFF. In nucleotides, the CDR3 is TGTGCCAGCAGCCTACGGACAGGGAACACTGAAGCTTTCTTT. The chain couples TRBV13 to TRBJ1-1, with 7 bases lining up with TRBD1. Germline loops: CDR1 PRHDT, CDR2 FYEKMQ (reference sequence). With V trimmed by 5 bases and J by 1 base, 4 bases remained unmatched. This CDR3 comprises 14 residues. Complete variable domain (other parts from reference TRBV13 and TRBJ1-1): AAGVIQSPRHLIKEKRETATLKCYPIPRHDTVYWYQQGPGQDPQFLISFYEKMQSDKGSIPDRFSAQQFSDYHSELNMSSLELGDSALYFCASSLRTGNTEAFFGQGTRLTVV.

The chain links TRBV5-3 to TRBJ2-3; a weak D match, TRBD2 (5 bases). TRBV5-3 is given ORF status, its function remaining uncertain. Trimming stripped 4 bases from V and 1 base from J, with 22 bases between. The CDR3 totals 18 residues. CDR3 sequence reads: CARSPWASSLGCTDTQYF. DNA for the CDR3: TGTGCCAGAAGCCCCTGGGCTAGCTCCCTAGGATGCACAGATACGCAGTATTTT.

The J gene is TRBJ2-7, the V gene TRBV7-9; 8 nucleotides match TRBD1. The CDR3 sequence is 13 residues long. Germline values: CDR1 SEHNR, CDR2 FQNEAQ (reference sequence). J was trimmed by 6 bases and V by 4 bases; bases with no gene match: 5. In nucleotides, the CDR3 is TGTGCCAGCAGCTCACCGACAGGGGTCGAGCAGTACTTC. Protein product: CASSSPTGVEQYF.

The gene calls are TRBV7-6 and TRBJ2-7; the D is unclear. This CDR3 spans 15 amino acids. V was shortened by 8 bases and J by 0 bases, with 17 bases between the two germline ends. Germline-derived CDR1 and CDR2 are SGHVS and FNYEAQ. This CDR3 is CASGGRPGSSYEQYF. In DNA form, the CDR3 reads TGTGCCAGCGGCGGACGGCCCGGTAGCTCCTACGAGCAGTACTTC.

J is TRBJ2-1 and V is TRBV29-1; 13 bases are a match to TRBD2. The germline CDR1 and CDR2 sequences are SQVTM and ANQGSEA. The CDR3 totals 17 residues. Unmatched junction bases numbered 10, after V lost 6 bases and J lost 2 bases. CDR3 amino acids: CSVLIPGLAGPYNEQFF. The CDR3 nucleotides are TGCAGCGTGCTGATCCCGGGACTAGCGGGACCCTACAATGAGCAGTTCTTC.

The V gene is TRBV6-5, the J gene TRBJ2-7, with a possible D match to TRBD1 (6 bases). V was cut by 7 bases and J by 2 bases, with 15 bases left in between. CDR1 and CDR2 (germline): MNHEY, SVGAGI. The CDR3 loop spans 14 amino acids. The CDR3 DNA sequence: TGTGCCAGCACCGTGGACAGCCTCACCTACGAGCAGTACTTC. Its protein product is CASTVDSLTYEQYF.

The chain has TRBV7-3 and TRBJ2-5; 14 nucleotides align to TRBD2. Per germline, CDR1 SGHTA and CDR2 FQGTGA. V shed 6 bases and J 3 bases; nucleotides not matched to a gene: 15. The CDR3 consists of 19 residues. CDR3 coding DNA: TGTGCCAGCAGTTATTTCCGCTACGGGACTAGCGGGAGTGAAGAGACCCAGTACTTC. Translating gives CASSYFRYGTSGSEETQYF.

In this sample, this clone turned up once. Other nucleotide sequences from this sample produce the same CDR3. The rearrangement uses TRBV7-9 and TRBJ2-7; TRBD1 might be the D (6 bases). Germline V lookup: CDR1 SEHNR, CDR2 FQNEAQ (reference sequence). The ends were cut back, 3 bases at V and 5 bases at J, with 8 bases in the middle. The CDR3 runs 12 residues. CDR3 sequence: CASSFGGHEQYF. CDR3 bases: TGTGCCAGCAGCTTTGGGGGCCACGAGCAGTACTTC.

This clone has just one count. The J gene is TRBJ1-4, the V gene TRBV28, with D possibly being TRBD1 (6 bases). The CDR3 totals 14 residues. CDR1 and CDR2 (germline): MDHEN, SYDVKM. V shed 6 bases and J shed 7 bases, with 15 bases lying between them. The DNA for the CDR3 is TGTGCCAGCAGCCTCACCCGGACAGTTGAAAAACTGTTTTTT. Encoded protein: CASSLTRTVEKLFF.